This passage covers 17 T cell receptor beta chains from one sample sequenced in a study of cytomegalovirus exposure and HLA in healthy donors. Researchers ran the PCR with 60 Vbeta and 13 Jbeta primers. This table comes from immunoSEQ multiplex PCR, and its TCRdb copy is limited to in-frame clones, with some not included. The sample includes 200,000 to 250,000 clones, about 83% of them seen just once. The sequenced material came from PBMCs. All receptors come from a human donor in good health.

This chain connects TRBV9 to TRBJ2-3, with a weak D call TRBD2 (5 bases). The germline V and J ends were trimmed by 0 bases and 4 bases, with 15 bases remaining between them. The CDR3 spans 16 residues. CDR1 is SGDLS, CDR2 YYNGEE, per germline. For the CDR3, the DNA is TGTGCCAGCAGCGTAGGGACGAGGGCCGGAGCAGATACGCAGTATTTT. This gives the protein CASSVGTRAGADTQYF. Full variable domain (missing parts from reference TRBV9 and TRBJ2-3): DSGVTQTPKHLITATGQRVTLRCSPRSGDLSVYWYQQSLDQGLQFLIQYYNGEERAKGNILERFSAQQFPDLHSELNLSSLELGDSALYFCASSVGTRAGADTQYFGPGTRLTVL.

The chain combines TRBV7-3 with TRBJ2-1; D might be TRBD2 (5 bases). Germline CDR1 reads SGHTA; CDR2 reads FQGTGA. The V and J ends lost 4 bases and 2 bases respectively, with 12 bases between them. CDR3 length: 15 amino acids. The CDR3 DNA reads TGTGCCAGCAGCTCCTCAGCGGACCCCTACAATGAGCAGTTCTTC. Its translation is CASSSSADPYNEQFF.

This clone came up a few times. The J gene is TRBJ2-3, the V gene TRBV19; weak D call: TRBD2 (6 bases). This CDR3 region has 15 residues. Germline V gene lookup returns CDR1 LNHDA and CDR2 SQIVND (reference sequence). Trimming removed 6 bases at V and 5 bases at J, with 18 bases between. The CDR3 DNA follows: TGTGCCAGTAGCGTATACGGGAGTGCGAGAGATACGCAGTATTTT. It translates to CASSVYGSARDTQYF.

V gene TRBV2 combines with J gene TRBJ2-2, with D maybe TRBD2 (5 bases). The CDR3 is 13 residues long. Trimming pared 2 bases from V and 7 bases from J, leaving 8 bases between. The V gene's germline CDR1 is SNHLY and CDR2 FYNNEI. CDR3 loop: CASSETGFGELFF. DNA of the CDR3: TGTGCCAGCAGTGAAACGGGATTCGGGGAGCTGTTTTTT.

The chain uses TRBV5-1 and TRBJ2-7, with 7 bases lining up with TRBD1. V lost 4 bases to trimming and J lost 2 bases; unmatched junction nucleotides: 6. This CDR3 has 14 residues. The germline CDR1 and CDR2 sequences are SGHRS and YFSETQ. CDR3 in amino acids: CASSVDRVPYEQYF. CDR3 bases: TGCGCCAGCAGCGTTGACAGGGTTCCCTACGAGCAGTACTTC.

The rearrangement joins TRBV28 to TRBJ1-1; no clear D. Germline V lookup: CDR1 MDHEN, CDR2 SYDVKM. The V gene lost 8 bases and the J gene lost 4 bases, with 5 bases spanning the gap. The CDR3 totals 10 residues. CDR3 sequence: CASRGTEAFF. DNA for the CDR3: TGTGCCAGCCGGGGCACTGAAGCTTTCTTT.

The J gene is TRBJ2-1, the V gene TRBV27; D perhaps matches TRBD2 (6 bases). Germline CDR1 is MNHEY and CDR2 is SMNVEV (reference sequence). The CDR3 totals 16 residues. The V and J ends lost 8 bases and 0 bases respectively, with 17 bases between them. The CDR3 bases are TGTGCCAGCGCCGAACTCCGGGGGAGCTCCTACAATGAGCAGTTCTTC. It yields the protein CASAELRGSSYNEQFF.

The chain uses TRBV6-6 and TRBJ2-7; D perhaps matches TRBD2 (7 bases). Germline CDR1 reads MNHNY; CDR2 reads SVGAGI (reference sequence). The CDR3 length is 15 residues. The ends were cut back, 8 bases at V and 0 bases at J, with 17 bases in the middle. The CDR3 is CASGGDSGISYEQYF. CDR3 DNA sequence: TGTGCCAGCGGGGGCGACAGCGGGATCTCCTACGAGCAGTACTTC.

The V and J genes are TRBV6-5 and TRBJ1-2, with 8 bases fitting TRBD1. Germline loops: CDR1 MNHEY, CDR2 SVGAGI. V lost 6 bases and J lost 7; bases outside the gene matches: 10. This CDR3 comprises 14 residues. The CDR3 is CASRESGGAGGYTF. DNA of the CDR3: TGTGCCAGCAGGGAATCAGGGGGCGCGGGTGGCTACACCTTC.

The CDR3 nucleotides are TGTGCCAGCAGTGACAACTTCTATGGCTACACCTTC. Protein: CASSDNFYGYTF. The chain joins TRBV2 to TRBJ1-2; no clear D gene. Germline V CDR1 and CDR2: SNHLY, FYNNEI. This CDR3 comprises 12 residues. The V and J ends lost 3 bases and 4 bases respectively, with 6 bases between them.

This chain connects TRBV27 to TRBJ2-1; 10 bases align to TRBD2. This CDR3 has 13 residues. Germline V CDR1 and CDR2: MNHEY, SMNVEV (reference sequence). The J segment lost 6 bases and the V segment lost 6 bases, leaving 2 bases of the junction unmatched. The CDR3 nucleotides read TGTGCCAGCAGACTAGCGGGATCCAATGAGCAGTTCTTC. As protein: CASRLAGSNEQFF.

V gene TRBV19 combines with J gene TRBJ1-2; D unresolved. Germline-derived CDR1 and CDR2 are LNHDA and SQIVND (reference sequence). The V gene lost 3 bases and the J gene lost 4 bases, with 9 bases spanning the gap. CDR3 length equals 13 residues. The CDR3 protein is CASSIRGAYGYTF. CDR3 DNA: TGTGCCAGTAGTATTCGAGGAGCCTATGGCTACACCTTC.

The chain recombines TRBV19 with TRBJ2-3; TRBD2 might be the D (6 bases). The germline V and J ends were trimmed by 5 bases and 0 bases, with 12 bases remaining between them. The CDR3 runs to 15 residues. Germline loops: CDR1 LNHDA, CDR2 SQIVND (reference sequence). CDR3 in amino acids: CASSAGLPSTDTQYF. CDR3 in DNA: TGTGCCAGTAGTGCTGGACTACCTAGCACAGATACGCAGTATTTT. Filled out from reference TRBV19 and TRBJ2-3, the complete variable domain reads DGGITQSPKYLFRKEGQNVTLSCEQNLNHDAMYWYRQDPGQGLRLIYYSQIVNDFQKGDIAEGYSVSREKKESFPLTVTSAQKNPTAFYLCASSAGLPSTDTQYFGPGTRLTVL.

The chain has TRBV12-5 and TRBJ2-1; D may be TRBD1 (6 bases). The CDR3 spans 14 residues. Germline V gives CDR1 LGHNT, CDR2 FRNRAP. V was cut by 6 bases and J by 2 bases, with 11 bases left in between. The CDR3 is CASGDSNTYNEQFF. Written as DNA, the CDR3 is TGTGCTAGTGGGGACAGTAATACCTACAATGAGCAGTTCTTC.

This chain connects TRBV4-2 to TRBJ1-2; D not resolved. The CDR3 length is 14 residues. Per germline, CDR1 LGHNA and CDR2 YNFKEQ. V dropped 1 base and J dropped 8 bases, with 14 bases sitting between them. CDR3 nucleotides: TGTGCCAGCAGCCAAGGGGCGGGCTTACGGGGCTACACCTTC. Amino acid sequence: CASSQGAGLRGYTF.

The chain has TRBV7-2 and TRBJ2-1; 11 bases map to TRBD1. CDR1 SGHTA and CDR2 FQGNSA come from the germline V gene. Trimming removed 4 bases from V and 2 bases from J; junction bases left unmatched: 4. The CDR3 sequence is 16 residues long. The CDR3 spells CASSSWGQGAYNEQFF. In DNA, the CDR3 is TGTGCCAGCAGCTCCTGGGGACAGGGGGCCTACAATGAGCAGTTCTTC.

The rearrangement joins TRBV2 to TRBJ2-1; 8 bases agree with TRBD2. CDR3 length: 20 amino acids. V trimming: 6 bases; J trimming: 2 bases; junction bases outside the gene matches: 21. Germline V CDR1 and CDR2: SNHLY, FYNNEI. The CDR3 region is CASSGGEGTSGPTPYNEQFF. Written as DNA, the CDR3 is TGTGCCAGCAGCGGGGGGGAGGGTACTAGCGGCCCTACCCCCTACAATGAGCAGTTCTTC.